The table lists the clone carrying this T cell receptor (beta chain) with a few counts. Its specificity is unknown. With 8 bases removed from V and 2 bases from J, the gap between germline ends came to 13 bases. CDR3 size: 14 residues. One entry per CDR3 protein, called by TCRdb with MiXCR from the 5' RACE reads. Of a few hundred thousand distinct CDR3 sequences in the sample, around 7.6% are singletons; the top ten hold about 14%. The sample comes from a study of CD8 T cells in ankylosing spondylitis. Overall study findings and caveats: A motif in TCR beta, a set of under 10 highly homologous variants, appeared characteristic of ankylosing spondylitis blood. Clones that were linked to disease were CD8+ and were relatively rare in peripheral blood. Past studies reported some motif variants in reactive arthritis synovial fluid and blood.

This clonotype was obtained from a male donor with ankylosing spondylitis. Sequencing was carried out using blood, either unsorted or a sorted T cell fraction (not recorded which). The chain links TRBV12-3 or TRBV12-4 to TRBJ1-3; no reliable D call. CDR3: CASLLEGTGNTIYF. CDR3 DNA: TGTGCCAGCTTGCTTGAGGGAACTGGAAACACCATATATTTT.